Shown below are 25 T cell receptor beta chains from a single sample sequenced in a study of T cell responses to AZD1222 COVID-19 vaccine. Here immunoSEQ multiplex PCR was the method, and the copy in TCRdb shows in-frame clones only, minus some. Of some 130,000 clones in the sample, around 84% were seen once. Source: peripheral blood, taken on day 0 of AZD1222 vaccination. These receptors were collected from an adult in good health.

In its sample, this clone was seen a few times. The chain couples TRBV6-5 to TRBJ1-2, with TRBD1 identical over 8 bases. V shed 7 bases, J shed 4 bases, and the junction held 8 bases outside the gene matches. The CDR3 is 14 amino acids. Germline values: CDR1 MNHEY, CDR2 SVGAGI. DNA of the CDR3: TGTGCCAGCATCGACCGGGACAGGATCTATGGCTACACCTTC. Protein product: CASIDRDRIYGYTF.

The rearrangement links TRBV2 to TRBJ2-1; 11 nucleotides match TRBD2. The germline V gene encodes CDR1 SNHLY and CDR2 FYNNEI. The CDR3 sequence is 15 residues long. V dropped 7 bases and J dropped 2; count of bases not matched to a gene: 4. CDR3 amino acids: CASTFSGGAYNEQFF. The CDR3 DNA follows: TGTGCCAGCACCTTTAGCGGGGGGGCCTACAATGAGCAGTTCTTC.

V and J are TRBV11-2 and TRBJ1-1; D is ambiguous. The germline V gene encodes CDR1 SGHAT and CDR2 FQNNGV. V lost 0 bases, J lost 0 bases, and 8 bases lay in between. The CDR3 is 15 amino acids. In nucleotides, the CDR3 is TGTGCCAGCAGCTTAGACCAGCCTCTGAACACTGAAGCTTTCTTT. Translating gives CASSLDQPLNTEAFF.

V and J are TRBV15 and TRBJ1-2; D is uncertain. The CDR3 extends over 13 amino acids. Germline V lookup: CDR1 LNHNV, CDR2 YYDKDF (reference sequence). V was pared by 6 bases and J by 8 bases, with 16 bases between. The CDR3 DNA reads TGTGCCACCAGTCCCGGGCAGGATTGGGGCTACACCTTC. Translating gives CATSPGQDWGYTF.

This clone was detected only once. The CDR3 bases are TGTGCCAGTAGTATCGGAGTAGGGGAGGTGACTAATGAAAAACTGTTTTTT. Its translation: CASSIGVGEVTNEKLFF. This chain links TRBV19 with TRBJ1-4; D possibly corresponds to TRBD1 (5 bases). The CDR3 loop spans 17 amino acids. From germline, CDR1 is LNHDA and CDR2 SQIVND (reference sequence). V was cut by 3 bases and J by 2 bases, with 16 bases left in between.

As DNA, the CDR3 is TGTGCCAGCAGTGAAGCAGAAGGTCAAGACAGGGAGGGTGGGGACGAGCAGTACTTC. As protein: CASSEAEGQDREGGDEQYF. The genes are TRBV2 and TRBJ2-7, with D perhaps given as TRBD1 or TRBD2 (7 bases each). Between the trimmed V and J ends, which lost 0 bases and 5 bases, there was a span of 26 bases. Germline values: CDR1 SNHLY, CDR2 FYNNEI. The CDR3 totals 19 residues.

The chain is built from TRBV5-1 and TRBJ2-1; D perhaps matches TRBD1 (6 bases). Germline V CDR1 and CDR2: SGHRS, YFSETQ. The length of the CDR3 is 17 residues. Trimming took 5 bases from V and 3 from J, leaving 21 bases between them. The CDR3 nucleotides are TGCGCCAGCAGTACAGGGTCGAGCCTAATTTTCTACAATGAGCAGTTCTTC. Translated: CASSTGSSLIFYNEQFF.

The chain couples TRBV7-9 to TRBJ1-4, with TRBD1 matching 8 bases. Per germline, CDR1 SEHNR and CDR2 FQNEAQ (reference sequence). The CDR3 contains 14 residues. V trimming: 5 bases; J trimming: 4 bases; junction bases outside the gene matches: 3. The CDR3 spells CASSAGQVNEKLFF. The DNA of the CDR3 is TGTGCCAGCAGCGCGGGACAGGTTAATGAAAAACTGTTTTTT.

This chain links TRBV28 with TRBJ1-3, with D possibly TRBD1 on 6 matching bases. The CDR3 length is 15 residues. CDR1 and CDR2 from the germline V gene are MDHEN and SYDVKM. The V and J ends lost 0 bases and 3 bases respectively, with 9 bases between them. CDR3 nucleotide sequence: TGTGCCAGCAGTTTATGGGGGGCTAATGGAAACACCATATATTTT. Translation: CASSLWGANGNTIYF.

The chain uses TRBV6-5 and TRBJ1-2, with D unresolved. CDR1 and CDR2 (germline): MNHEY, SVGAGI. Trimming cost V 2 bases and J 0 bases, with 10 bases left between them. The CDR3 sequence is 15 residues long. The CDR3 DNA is TGTGCCAGCAGTTACACGGGCAGCTCTAACTATGGCTACACCTTC. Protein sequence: CASSYTGSSNYGYTF.

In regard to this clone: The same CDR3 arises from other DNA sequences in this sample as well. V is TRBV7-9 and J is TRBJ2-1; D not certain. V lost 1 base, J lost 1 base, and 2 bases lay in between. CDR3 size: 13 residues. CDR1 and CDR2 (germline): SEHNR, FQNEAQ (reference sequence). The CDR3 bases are TGTGCCAGCAGCTTAGATTCCTACAATGAGCAGTTCTTC. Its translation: CASSLDSYNEQFF.

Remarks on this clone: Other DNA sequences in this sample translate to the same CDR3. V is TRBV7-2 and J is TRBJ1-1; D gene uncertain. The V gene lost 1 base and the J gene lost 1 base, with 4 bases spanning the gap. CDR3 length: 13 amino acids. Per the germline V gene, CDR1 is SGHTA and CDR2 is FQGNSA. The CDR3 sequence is CASSLGRNTEAFF. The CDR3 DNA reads TGTGCCAGCAGCTTAGGGAGGAACACTGAAGCTTTCTTT.

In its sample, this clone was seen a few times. This CDR3 reads CASSQDLAQNQPQHF. The CDR3 nucleotides are TGTGCCAGCAGCCAAGATCTGGCACAAAATCAGCCCCAGCATTTT. The V and J genes are TRBV3-1 (or the pseudogene TRBV3-2) and TRBJ1-5; D gene unclear. The CDR3 runs 15 residues. V was shortened by 0 bases and J by 4 bases, with 10 bases between the two germline ends. Per germline, CDR1 LGHDT and CDR2 YNNKEL (reference sequence).

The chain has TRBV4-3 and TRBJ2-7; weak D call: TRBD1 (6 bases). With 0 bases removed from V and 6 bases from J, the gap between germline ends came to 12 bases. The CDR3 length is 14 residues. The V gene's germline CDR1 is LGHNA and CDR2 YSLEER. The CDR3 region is CASSQDPRGGEQYF. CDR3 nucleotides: TGCGCCAGCAGCCAAGATCCCAGGGGTGGCGAGCAGTACTTC.

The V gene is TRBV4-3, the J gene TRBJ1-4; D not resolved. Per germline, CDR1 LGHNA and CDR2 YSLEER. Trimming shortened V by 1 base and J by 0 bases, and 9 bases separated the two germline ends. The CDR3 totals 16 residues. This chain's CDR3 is CASSQGDSATNEKLFF. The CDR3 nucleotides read TGCGCCAGCAGCCAAGGGGATTCTGCAACTAATGAAAAACTGTTTTTT.

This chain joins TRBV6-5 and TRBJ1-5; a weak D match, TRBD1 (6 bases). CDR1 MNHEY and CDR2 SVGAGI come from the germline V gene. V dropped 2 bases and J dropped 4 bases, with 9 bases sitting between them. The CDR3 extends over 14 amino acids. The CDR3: CASSYNRDNQPQHF. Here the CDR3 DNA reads TGTGCCAGCAGTTACAACAGGGATAATCAGCCCCAGCATTTT.

In nucleotides, the CDR3 is TGTGCCAGCAGCCCCCCCGGTCGAGTGGGGAATTCACCCCTCCACTTT. Translating it yields CASSPPGRVGNSPLHF. The rearrangement uses TRBV7-2 and TRBJ1-6, with D hard to call. From germline, CDR1 is SGHTA and CDR2 FQGNSA. The CDR3 loop spans 16 amino acids. V dropped 5 bases and J dropped 7 bases, with 18 bases sitting between them.

This CDR3 is CASSPGPETQYF. CDR3 sequence (DNA): TGTGCCAGCAGCCCAGGGCCGGAGACCCAGTACTTC. The rearrangement joins TRBV14 to TRBJ2-5, with a possible D match to TRBD1 (5 bases). The germline V and J ends were trimmed by 4 bases and 5 bases, with 8 bases remaining between them. The CDR3 has 12 residues. Germline CDR1 is SGHDN and CDR2 is FVKESK.

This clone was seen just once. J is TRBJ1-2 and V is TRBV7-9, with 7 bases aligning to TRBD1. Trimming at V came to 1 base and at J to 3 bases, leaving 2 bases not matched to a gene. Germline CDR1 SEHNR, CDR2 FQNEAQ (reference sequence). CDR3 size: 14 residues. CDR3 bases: TGTGCCAGCAGCTTAGTAGGGGGCGACTATGGCTACACCTTC. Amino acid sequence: CASSLVGGDYGYTF. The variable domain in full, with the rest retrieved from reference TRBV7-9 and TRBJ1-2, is DTGVSQNPRHKITKRGQNVTFRCDPISEHNRLYWYRQTLGQGPEFLTYFQNEAQLEKSRLLSDRFSAERPKGSFSTLEIQRTEQGDSAMYLCASSLVGGDYGYTFGSGTRLTVV.

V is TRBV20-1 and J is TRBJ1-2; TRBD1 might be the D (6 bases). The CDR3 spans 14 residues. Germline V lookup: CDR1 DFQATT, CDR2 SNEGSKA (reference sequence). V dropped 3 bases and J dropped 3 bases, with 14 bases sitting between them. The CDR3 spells CSASKTGYDYGYTF. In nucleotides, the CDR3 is TGCAGTGCTAGTAAAACAGGGTATGACTATGGCTACACCTTC.

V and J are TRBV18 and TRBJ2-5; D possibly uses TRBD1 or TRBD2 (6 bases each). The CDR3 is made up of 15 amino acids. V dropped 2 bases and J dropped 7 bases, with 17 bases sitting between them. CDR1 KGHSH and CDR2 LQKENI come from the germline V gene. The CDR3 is CASSPAGTPSGTQYF. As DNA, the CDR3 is TGTGCCAGCTCACCAGCGGGGACACCCAGTGGGACCCAGTACTTC.

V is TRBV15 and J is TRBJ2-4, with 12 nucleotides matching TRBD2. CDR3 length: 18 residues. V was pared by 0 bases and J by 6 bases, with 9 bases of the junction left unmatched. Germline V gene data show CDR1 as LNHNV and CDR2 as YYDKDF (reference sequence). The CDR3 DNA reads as TGTGCCACCAGCAGAGATCAGGCAAGGACTAGCGGGGTAAACATTCAGTACTTC. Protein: CATSRDQARTSGVNIQYF.

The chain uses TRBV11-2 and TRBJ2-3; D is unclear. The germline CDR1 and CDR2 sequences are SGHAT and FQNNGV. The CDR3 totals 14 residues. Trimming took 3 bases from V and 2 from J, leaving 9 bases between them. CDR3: CASSFGRPTDTQYF. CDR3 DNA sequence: TGTGCCAGCAGCTTTGGGCGGCCCACAGATACGCAGTATTTT.

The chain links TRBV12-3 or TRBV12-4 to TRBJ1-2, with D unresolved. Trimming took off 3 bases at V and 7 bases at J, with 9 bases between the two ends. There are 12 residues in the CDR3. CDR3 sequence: CASSFTGVGYTF. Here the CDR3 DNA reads TGTGCCAGCAGTTTCACCGGGGTTGGCTACACCTTC.

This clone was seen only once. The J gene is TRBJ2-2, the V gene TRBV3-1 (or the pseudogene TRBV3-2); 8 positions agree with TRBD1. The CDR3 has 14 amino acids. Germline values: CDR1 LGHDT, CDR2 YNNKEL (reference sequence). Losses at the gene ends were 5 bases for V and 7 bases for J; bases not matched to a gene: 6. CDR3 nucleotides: TGTGCCAGCAGCTGGACAGGGCATAGCGGGGAGCTGTTTTTT. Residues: CASSWTGHSGELFF.